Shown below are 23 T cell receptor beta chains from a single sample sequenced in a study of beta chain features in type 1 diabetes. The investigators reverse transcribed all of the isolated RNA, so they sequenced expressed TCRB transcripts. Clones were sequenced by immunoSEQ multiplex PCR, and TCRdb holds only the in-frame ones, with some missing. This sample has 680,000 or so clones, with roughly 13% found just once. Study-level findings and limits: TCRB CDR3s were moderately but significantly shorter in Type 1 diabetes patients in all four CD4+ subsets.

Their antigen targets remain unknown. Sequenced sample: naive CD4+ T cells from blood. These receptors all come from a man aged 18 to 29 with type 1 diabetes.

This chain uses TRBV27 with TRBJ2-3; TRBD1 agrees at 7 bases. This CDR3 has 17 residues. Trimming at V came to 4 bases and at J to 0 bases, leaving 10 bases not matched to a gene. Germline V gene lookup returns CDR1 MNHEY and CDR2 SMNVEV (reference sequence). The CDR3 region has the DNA TGTGCCAGCAGTTCCCGGTGGCAGGGGGACAGCACAGATACGCAGTATTTT. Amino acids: CASSSRWQGDSTDTQYF.

The DNA of the CDR3 is TGTGCCAGCAGGGAAAGGGACGGATTAAATTCACCCCTCCACTTT. This encodes CASRERDGLNSPLHF. The V and J genes are TRBV7-9 and TRBJ1-6; maybe TRBD1 (5 bases). The CDR3 loop spans 15 amino acids. The ends were cut back, 6 bases at V and 7 bases at J, with 16 bases in the middle. CDR1 SEHNR and CDR2 FQNEAQ come from the germline V gene (reference sequence).

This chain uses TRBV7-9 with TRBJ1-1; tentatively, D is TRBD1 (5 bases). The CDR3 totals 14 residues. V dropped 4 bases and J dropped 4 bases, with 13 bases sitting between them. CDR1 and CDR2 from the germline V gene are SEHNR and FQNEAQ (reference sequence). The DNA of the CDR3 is TGTGCCAGCAGCTCAGGGAGGTGGGGCACTGAAGCTTTCTTT. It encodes CASSSGRWGTEAFF.

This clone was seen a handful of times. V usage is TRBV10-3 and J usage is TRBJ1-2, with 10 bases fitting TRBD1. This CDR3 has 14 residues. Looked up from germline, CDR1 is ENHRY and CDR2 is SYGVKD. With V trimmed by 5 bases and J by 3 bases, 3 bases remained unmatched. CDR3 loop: CAISPGQGYYGYTF. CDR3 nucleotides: TGTGCCATCAGTCCGGGACAGGGGTACTATGGCTACACCTTC.

The CDR3 DNA reads as TGCGCCAGCAGGGGATCAGCTTTCTTT. Translating gives CASRGSAFF. The chain employs TRBV23-1 and TRBJ1-1; no reliable D call. TRBV23-1 is an ORF; its function is uncertain. V was clipped by 6 bases and J by 10 bases, with 6 bases between them. This CDR3 contains 9 residues.

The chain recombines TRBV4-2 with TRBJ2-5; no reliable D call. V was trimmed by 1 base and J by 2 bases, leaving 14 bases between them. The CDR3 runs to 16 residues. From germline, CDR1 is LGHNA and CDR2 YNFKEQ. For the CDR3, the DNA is TGTGCCAGCAGCCAAGTACCAGGTCTGGATCAAGAGACCCAGTACTTC. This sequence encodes CASSQVPGLDQETQYF.

The CDR3 loop reads CASRTGTAYGYTF. In DNA, the CDR3 is TGTGCCAGCAGGACCGGGACAGCCTATGGCTACACCTTC. The chain couples TRBV2 to TRBJ1-2, with 7 bases matching TRBD1. V gave up 6 bases and J gave up 4 bases; unmatched junction bases: 5. CDR1 and CDR2 (germline): SNHLY, FYNNEI. The CDR3 totals 13 residues.

CDR3 in DNA: TGTGCCAGCAGCCCCTCGGCGGATAGCACAGATACGCAGTATTTT. It specifies CASSPSADSTDTQYF. This chain links TRBV5-4 with TRBJ2-3; the D is unclear. CDR3 size: 15 residues. V lost 4 bases to trimming and J lost 0 bases, with 12 bases between them. Germline lookup yields CDR1 SGHNT and CDR2 YYREEE (reference sequence). Variable domain in full (rest from reference TRBV5-4 and TRBJ2-3): ETGVTQSPTHLIKTRGQQVTLRCSSQSGHNTVSWYQQALGQGPQFIFQYYREEENGRGNFPPRFSGLQFPNYSSELNVNALELDDSALYLCASSPSADSTDTQYFGPGTRLTVL.

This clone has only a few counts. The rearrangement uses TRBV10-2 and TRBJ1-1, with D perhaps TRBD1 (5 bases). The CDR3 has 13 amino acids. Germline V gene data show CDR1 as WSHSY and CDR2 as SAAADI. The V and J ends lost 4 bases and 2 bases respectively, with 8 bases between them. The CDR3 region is CASSATGNTEAFF. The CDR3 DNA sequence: TGCGCCAGCAGTGCCACAGGAAACACTGAAGCTTTCTTT.

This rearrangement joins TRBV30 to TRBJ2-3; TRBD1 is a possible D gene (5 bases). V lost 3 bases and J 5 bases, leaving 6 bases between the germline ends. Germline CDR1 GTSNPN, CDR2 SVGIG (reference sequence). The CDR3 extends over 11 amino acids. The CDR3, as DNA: TGTGCCTGGAGCGACAGAGATACGCAGTATTTT. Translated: CAWSDRDTQYF.

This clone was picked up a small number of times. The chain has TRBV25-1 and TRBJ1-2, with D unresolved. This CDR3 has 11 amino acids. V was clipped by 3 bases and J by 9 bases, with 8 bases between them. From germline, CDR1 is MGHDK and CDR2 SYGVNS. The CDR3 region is CASSEGWSYTF. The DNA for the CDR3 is TGTGCCAGCAGTGAGGGGTGGAGCTACACCTTC.

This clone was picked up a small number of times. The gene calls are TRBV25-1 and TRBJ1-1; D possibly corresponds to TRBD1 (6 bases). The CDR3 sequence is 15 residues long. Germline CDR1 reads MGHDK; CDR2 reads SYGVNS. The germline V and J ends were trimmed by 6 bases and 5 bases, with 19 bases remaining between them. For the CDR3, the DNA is TGTGCCAGCAGGCCCACAGGGAAAGGCGGGACTGAAGCTTTCTTT. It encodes CASRPTGKGGTEAFF.

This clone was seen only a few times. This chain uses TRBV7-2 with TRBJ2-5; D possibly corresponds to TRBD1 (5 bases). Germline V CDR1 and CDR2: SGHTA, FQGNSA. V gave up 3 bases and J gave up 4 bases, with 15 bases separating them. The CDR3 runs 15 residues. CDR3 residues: CASSFRGIPLETQYF. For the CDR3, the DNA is TGTGCCAGCAGCTTTAGGGGCATCCCTCTAGAGACCCAGTACTTC. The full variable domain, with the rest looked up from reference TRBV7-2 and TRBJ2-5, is GAGVSQSPSNKVTEKGKDVELRCDPISGHTALYWYRQSLGQGLEFLIYFQGNSAPDKSGLPSDRFSAERTGGSVSTLTIQRTQQEDSAVYLCASSFRGIPLETQYFGPGTRLLVL.

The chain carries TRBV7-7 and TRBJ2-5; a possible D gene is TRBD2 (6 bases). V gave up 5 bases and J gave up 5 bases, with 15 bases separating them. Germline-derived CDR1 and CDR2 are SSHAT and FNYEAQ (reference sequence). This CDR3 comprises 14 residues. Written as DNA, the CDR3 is TGTGCCAGCAGCCAGGCTGTTGGGAGGGAGACCCAGTACTTC. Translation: CASSQAVGRETQYF.

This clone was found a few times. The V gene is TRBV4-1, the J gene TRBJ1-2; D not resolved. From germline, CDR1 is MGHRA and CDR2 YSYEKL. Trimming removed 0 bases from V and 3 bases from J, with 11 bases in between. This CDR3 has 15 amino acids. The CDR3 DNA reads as TGCGCCAGCAGCCAAGATATCCGAAACTACTATGGCTACACCTTC. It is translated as CASSQDIRNYYGYTF.

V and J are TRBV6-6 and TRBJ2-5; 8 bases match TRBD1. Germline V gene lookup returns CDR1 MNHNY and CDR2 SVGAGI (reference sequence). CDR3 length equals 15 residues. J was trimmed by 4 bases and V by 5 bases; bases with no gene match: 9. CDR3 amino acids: CASSGSGGPGETQYF. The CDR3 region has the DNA TGTGCCAGCAGTGGGTCAGGGGGCCCGGGAGAGACCCAGTACTTC.

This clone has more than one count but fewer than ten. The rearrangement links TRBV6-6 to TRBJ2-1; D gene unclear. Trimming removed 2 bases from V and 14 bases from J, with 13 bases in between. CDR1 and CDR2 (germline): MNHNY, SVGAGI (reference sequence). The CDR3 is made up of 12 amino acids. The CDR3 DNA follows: TGTGCCAGCAGTTACGTGGGCCCCAATAAGTTCTTC. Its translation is CASSYVGPNKFF.

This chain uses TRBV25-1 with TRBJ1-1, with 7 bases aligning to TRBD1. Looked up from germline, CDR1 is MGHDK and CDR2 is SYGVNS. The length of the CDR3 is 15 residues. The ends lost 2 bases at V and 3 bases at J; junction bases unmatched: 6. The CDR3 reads CASSEAGQTYTEAFF. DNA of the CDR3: TGTGCCAGCAGTGAAGCGGGACAGACCTACACTGAAGCTTTCTTT.

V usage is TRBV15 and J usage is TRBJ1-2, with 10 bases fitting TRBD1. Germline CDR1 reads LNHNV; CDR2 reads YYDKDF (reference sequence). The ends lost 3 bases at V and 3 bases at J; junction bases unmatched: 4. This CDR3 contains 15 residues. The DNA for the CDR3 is TGTGCCACCAGCAGGGACAGGGGGTTCGACTATGGCTACACCTTC. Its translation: CATSRDRGFDYGYTF.

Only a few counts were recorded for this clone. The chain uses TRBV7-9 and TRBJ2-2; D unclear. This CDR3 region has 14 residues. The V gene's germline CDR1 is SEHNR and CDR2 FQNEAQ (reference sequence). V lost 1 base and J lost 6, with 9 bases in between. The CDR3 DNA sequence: TGTGCCAGCAGCTTAGTAGGCCTGGCCGGGGAGCTGTTTTTT. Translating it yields CASSLVGLAGELFF.

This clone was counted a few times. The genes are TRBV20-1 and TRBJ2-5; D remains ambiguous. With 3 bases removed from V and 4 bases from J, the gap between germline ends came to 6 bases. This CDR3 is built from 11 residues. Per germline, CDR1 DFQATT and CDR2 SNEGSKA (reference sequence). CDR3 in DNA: TGCAGTGCTAGGACGCTAGAGACCCAGTACTTC. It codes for CSARTLETQYF.

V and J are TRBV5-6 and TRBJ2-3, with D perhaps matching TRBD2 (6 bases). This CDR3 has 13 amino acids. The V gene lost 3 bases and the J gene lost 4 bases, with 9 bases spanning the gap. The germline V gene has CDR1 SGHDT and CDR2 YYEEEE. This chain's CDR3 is CASSSPSADTQYF. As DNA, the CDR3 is TGTGCCAGCAGCTCTCCTAGCGCAGATACGCAGTATTTT.

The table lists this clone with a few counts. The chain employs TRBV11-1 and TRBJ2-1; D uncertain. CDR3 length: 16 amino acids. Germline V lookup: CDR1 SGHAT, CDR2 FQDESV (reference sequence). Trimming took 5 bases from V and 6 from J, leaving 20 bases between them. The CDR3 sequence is CASSILYPEASNEQFF. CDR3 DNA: TGTGCCAGCAGCATCCTGTACCCCGAGGCGAGCAATGAGCAGTTCTTC.